This TCR beta chain stems from a study of cytomegalovirus exposure and HLA in healthy donors. Study-wide results and caveats: Rarity held for most TCR sequences, but there were some public TCRs that occurred in many donors. Later analysis showed TCR association rates varying by HLA locus, highest for DRB1 and lowest for HLA-C.

13 Jbeta primers and 60 Vbeta primers were used for the PCR. Produced via immunoSEQ multiplex PCR; TCRdb's table is partial and in-frame only. This table lists 150,000 or so clones. Germline V gene data show CDR1 as SEHNR and CDR2 as FQNEAQ (reference sequence). The CDR3 has 14 residues. After removal of 10 bases from V and 0 bases from J, the junction contained 3 bases not matched to a gene. To note about this clone: Its specificity is unknown.

V and J are TRBV7-9 and TRBJ2-2; 9 positions match TRBD2. This sequence originates from a woman between 50 and 59 years old in good health and CMV-seronegative. The sequenced sample was PBMCs. The CDR3 DNA reads as TGTGCCAAGACTAGCGGAACGAACACCGGGGAGCTGTTTTTT. Translated, it gives CAKTSGTNTGELFF.